This TCR beta chain was identified in a study of regulatory T cells in long-lasting Graves disease (dated by TCRdb to the early 2020s). About the study as a whole: Antithyroid drugs had been taken for less than 3 months by newly diagnosed Graves' disease patients. Patients with persistent Graves' disease were compared with patients with newly diagnosed Graves' disease using TCR sequencing and RNA sequencing of peripheral blood. The study was conducted in China and was registered as a clinical trial. TCR sequencing covered 13 persistent and roughly 20 newly diagnosed Graves' disease patients, about 35 samples in total. Overall study results and their limits: Sequencing and analysis were limited to the TCR beta chain. Patients with persistent disease shared more public clonotypes (approximately 2,500) than newly diagnosed patients did (approximately 990). Compared with newly diagnosed patients, persistent Graves' disease patients had lower TCR Shannon entropy and fewer highly expanded clones, which suggests clonal expansion. The study examined only peripheral blood because the primary lesion, thyroid tissue, could not be accessed. TRBV28, TRBJ1-2 and TRBJ2-5 were preferentially used in persistent disease, while TRBV20-1 and TRBJ2-1 were favored in newly diagnosed disease. The authors acknowledged the small sample size as a limitation that may reduce accuracy.

Library method: multiplex PCR. Sequenced using an Illumina HiSeq 4000. CDR3 regions were amplified by Arm-PCR with iRepertoire HTBI primers to construct TCR beta libraries. PCR products were gel purified before sequencing. The paper's data handling went like this. Gene usage analysis of CDR3 amino acid clonotypes relied on the approximately 60 TRBV and 15 or so TRBJ segments identified across samples. COPE and FqMerger were used to merge the filtered high-quality paired reads into contigs. BLAST was used to align contigs to IMGT TRBV, TRBD and TRBJ reference genes, with CDR3 defined following IMGT. Clonotypes above 0.1% frequency were classified as highly expanded clones. Shannon entropy was used to measure repertoire diversity, and the Gini coefficient was used to measure V-J evenness. Public clonotypes were defined as clonotypes shared by more than one individual. The public reads were quality trimmed at Q25 with fastp and then assembled into clones with MiXCR by TCRdb, keeping productive beta chains. Each entry merges the rows of one CDR3 protein and shows their most common DNA and genes. TCRdb's processing, not the authors', yielded these V and J calls. For this sample there are around 450,000 distinct CDR3 sequences; 16% appear just once. Less than 15% of the sample is in the top ten clones.

The time point label of this sample denotes: newly diagnosed GD, antithyroid drugs for less than 3 months. RNA was extracted from PBMCs in TRIzol for both TCR sequencing and RNA sequencing. The diagnosis of Graves' disease followed American Thyroid Association guidelines. The patients came from an endocrinology department in Xi'an, China. Each patient gave approximately 8.8 milliliters of peripheral blood, collected in an EDTA anticoagulant tube. PBMCs were isolated by Ficoll Paque Plus density gradient separation without further T cell sorting. An Agilent 2100 Bioanalyzer and agarose gel were used to check RNA quality, while a NanoDrop 2000 measured RNA concentration. In its sample, this clonotype was seen many times. Its antigen target is currently unknown. Base qualities are not recorded, but no much larger clone differs from it by a single base. In the germline V gene (reference sequence), CDR1 corresponds to DFQATT and CDR2 to SNEGSKA. Ends trimmed: V by 4 bases, J by 4 bases; bases unmatched to a gene: 9. Inclusive of the bounding cysteine and phenylalanine, the CDR3 is 15 residues long. The DNA shown is the 45-base CDR3, in frame from base 1.

The data were also submitted as part of a second study, on T cells in Graves' hyperthyroidism and ophthalmopathy. Looking at the second paper: Graves' hyperthyroidism was defined as stable when no progression to ophthalmopathy occurred over 18 months of follow-up. Hyperthyroidism patients were newly diagnosed, with disease duration under 2 months, and aged 18 to 65 years. Any patient with an uncontrolled infection, another autoimmune disease, pregnancy or lactation was excluded. Diagnoses were established on the basis of clinical symptoms, serum thyroxine and TRAb, thyroid ultrasound, and orbital computed tomography. The TCR CDR3 was subjected to a first round of RT-PCR using the HTBI primer set and the Qiagen OneStep RT-PCR kit. Most expanded thyroid clonotypes (frequency above 0.001) were also detected in blood, suggesting blood repertoires may reflect thyroid immune responses. In cross-validation, a model built on a 13 V-J signature told ophthalmopathy apart from stable hyperthyroidism with 85% to 90% sensitivity and 81% to 82% specificity, and in testing the same model reached 80%/75%. In validation, the model predicted progression to ophthalmopathy with just under 71% sensitivity and around 72% specificity, a median of around 6.6 months before onset. A discovery cohort of around 100 patients, 43 with Graves' ophthalmopathy and about 60 with stable Graves' hyperthyroidism, was used to find distinguishing TCR V-J signatures. Prospective prediction of ophthalmopathy was tested in an independent validation cohort of fewer than 20 hyperthyroidism patients and some 17 patients who later progressed to ophthalmopathy. The 90 to 100 discovery patients were randomly divided into training and test sets at a 7:3 ratio. In addition, the study compared T-cell repertoires in thyroid tissue and in blood from about 6 Graves' hyperthyroidism patients. Once sampling was done, hyperthyroidism patients were given methimazole at a starting dose of 30 mg daily, whereas ophthalmopathy patients were given high-dose intravenous methylprednisolone. Libraries were constructed in a second round of multiplex PCR, after which size selection and purification were carried out. Paired-end sequencing of the libraries was performed with 100 bp reads on an Illumina HiSeq2000. SOAPnuke was used to process the raw data, throwing out any read that contained adapters or uncalled bases, had a mean Phred below 15, or lacked an exact constant-primer or identifier match. COPE v1.2.5 was used to merge high-quality paired reads, and clonotypes were defined as unique nucleotide sequences. MiTCR v1.1 was used to align clonotypes to the IMGT TRBV, TRBD and TRBJ reference segments. The analysis was restricted to V-J combinations with a frequency above 0.0001, which together covered 99% to 99.2% of the repertoires. A TCS score was defined as the ratio of F50 (clonal expansion) to E x V (chaos), with BLOSUM62-based TCRdist applied between CDR3 peptides within each V-J. Welch's t-statistics and random forest reduced roughly 530 V-J features to some 14, which were used in a naive Bayes classifier (R e1071). Sample size was not statistically predetermined, and blinding of investigators to group allocation was not performed. The paper reports TCR Vbeta CDR3 sequencing of over 130 peripheral blood samples: over 40 ophthalmopathy, roughly 80 hyperthyroidism and approximately 17 progressor patients.

Sequenced here: peripheral blood mononuclear cells (PBMCs), sampled at new diagnosis, from a patient treated with antithyroid drugs. The source of this sequence is a middle-aged man with Graves disease. Donor details come from another sample of the same person, matched by shared clones. The V and J genes are TRBV20-1 and TRBJ2-3, and 9 bases in between align with TRBD1. The CDR3 region reads CSATFGTGPADTQYF. The DNA is TGCAGTGCTACTTTCGGGACAGGGCCTGCAGATACGCAGTATTTT.